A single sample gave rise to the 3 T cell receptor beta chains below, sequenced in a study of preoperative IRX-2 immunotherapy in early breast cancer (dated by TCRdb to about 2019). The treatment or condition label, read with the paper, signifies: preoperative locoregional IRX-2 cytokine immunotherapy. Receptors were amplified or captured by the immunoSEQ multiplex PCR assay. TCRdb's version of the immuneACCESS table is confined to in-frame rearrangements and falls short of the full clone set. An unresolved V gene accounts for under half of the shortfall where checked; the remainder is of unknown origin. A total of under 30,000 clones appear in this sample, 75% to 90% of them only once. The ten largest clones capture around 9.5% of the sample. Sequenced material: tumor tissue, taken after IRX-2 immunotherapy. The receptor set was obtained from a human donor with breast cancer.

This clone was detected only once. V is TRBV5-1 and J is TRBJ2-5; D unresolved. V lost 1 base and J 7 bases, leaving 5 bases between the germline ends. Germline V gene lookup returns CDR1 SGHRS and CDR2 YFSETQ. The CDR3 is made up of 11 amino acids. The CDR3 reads CASSLQWTQYF. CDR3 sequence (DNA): TGCGCCAGCAGCTTGCAATGGACCCAGTACTTC.

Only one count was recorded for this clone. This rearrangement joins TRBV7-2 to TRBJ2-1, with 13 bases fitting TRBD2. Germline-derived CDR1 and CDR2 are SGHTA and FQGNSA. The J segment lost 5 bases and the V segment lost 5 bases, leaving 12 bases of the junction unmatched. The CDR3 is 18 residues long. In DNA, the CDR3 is TGTGCCAGCAGCCTCCCCTCGGGACTAGCGGGATACAACAATGAGCAGTTCTTC. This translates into CASSLPSGLAGYNNEQFF.

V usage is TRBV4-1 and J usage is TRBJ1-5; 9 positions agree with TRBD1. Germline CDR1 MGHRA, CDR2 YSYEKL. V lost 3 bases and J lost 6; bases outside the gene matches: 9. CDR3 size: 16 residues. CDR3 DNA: TGCGCCAGCAGCCACCCGGGACAGGGAGGGAGTCAGCCCCAGCATTTT. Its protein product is CASSHPGQGGSQPQHF.